The TCR beta chain described here comes from a study of Ad26.COV2.S vaccination and SARS-CoV-2 variants. Measured with immunoSEQ multiplex PCR; TCRdb has only the in-frame clones, and not every one. This table holds 380,000 or so clones, approximately 83% found once. This CDR3 comprises 13 residues. The V end lost 4 bases, the J end lost 4 bases, and 12 bases lay between the germline ends. Germline V lookup: CDR1 SGHNT, CDR2 YYREEE (reference sequence). Treatment specified: some 20 received Ad26.COV2.S at low or high dose, single or two shots; about 5 received placebo; per-sample allocation not given. Samples analyzed were those drawn on day 63 after the first vaccine or placebo injection.

The clonotype was recovered from a person aged 18-65 years who received the Ad26.COV2.S COVID-19 vaccine or a placebo. The material was peripheral blood, obtained in a trial of Ad26.COV2.S vaccine versus placebo. The V gene is TRBV5-4, the J gene TRBJ2-7, with D perhaps TRBD2 (5 bases). The CDR3 DNA sequence: TGTGCCAGCAGCAGCCGGGGTTTTTACGAGCAGTACTTC. This sequence encodes CASSSRGFYEQYF.